Included here is one TCR beta chain sequence, with context. Its antigen is as yet unknown. Use of 60 Vbeta and 13 Jbeta primers characterized the PCR. Repertoires were generated with immunoSEQ multiplex PCR, while TCRdb's copy carries only in-frame clones and drops some. The table records about 98,000 clones, roughly 81% of them present only once. The data originate from a study of cytomegalovirus exposure and HLA in healthy donors. Study as a whole: Around 180 million T cells yielded around 120 million unique TCR beta sequences in earlier analysis.

Study conclusions and caveats: Most of the TCR beta V segments (in an earlier analysis) were productive either about 90% or about 30% of the time. Sequencing had likely introduced a cluster of highly shared sequence variants as an artifact. Association of a missense DCLRE1C variant with TCR beta V- and J-gene trimming was reported in a later analysis.

The CDR3 length is 17 residues. The J segment lost 2 bases and the V segment lost 1 base, leaving 9 bases of the junction unmatched. Germline CDR1 SGHTA, CDR2 FQGNSA. The rearrangement links TRBV7-2 to TRBJ2-7; 9 nucleotides match TRBD1. The sequencing sample was made of PBMCs. The origin of this receptor is a man aged 40-49 years in good health and CMV-seronegative. CDR3 loop: CASSLGTGTGIPYEQYF. CDR3 sequence (DNA): TGTGCCAGCAGCTTAGGAACCGGGACAGGGATCCCCTACGAGCAGTACTTC.